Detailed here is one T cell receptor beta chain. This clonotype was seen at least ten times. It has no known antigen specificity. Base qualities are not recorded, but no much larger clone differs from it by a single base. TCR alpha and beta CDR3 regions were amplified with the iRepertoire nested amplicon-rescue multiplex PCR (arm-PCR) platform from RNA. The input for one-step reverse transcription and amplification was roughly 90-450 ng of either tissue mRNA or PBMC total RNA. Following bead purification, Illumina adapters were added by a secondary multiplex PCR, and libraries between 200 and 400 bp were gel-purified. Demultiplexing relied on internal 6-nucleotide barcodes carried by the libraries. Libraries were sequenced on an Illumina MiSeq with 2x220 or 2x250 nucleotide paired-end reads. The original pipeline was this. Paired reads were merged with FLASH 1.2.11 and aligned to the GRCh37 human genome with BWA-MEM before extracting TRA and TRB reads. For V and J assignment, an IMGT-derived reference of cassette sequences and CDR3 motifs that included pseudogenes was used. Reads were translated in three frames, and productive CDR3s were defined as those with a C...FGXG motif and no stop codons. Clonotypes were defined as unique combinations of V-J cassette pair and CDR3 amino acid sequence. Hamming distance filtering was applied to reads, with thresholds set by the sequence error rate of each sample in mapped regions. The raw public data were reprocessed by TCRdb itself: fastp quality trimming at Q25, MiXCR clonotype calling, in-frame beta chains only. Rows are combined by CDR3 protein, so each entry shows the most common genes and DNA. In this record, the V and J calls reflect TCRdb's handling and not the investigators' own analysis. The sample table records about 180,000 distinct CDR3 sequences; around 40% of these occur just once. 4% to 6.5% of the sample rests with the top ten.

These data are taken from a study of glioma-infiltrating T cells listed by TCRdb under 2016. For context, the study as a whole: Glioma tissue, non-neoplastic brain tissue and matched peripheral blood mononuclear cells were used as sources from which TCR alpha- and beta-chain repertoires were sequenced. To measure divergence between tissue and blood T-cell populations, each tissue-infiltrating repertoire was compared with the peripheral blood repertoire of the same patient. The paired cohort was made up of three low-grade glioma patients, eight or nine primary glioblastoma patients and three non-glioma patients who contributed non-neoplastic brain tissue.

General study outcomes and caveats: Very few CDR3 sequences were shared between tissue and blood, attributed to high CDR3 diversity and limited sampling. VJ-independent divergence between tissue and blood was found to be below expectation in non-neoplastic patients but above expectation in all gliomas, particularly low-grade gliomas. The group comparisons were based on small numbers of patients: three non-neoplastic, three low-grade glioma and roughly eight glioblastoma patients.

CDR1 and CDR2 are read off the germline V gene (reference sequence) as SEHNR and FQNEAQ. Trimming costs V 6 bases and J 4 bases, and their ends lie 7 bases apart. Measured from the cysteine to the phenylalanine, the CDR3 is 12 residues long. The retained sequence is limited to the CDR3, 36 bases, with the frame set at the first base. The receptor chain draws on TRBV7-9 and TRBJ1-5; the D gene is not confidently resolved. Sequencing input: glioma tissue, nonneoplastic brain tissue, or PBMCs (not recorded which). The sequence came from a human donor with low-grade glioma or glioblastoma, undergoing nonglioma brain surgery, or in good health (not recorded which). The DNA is TGTGCCAGCAGTACCCAAAATCAGCCCCAGCATTTT. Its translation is CASSTQNQPQHF.